This paragraph reports one TCR beta chain. The antigen is not known. Use of 60 Vbeta and 13 Jbeta primers characterized the PCR. Profiling relied on immunoSEQ multiplex PCR, and the TCRdb table lists in-frame clones only, not all of them. This repertoire shows around 130,000 clones, around 77% found once; its top ten account for approximately 5%. The data belong to a study of cytomegalovirus exposure and HLA in healthy donors. Study results and limitations: Because they were indistinguishable, some V segments, including TRBV6-2 and TRBV6-3, were excluded.

Germline assignment: CDR1 ENHRY and CDR2 SYGVKD. V dropped 4 bases and J dropped 3 bases, with 9 bases sitting between them. This CDR3 is 14 amino acids long. V usage is TRBV10-3 and J usage is TRBJ2-2; the D gene is possibly TRBD1 (6 bases). The source is a man aged 25 to 40 in good health and CMV-seronegative. The sample was PBMCs. The CDR3 here is CAISGQADTGELFF. As DNA, the CDR3 is TGTGCCATCAGTGGACAGGCGGACACCGGGGAGCTGTTTTTT.